The clone carrying this T cell receptor (beta chain) was observed a few times. No antigen is known for it. Relative to the germline gene, one junction end is altered; a read error may explain this. These data are taken from a study of tumor and adjacent non-tumor tissue in lung cancer. Study overall: Aged roughly 31 to 85 years, patients included roughly 10 men and roughly 5 women with stage I to III disease.

The template was RNA from unsorted bulk tissue. More than 3 cm separated this lung sample from the edge of the tumor. Three rounds of nested PCR, following a modified ARM-PCR protocol, produced the TCRbeta library. TCRdb processed the multiplex PCR reads anew with MiXCR; each CDR3 protein has one entry. The sample consists of about 98,000 distinct CDR3 sequences, 80% of them appearing once. This CDR3 has 15 residues. Findings and caveats of the study: Tumor tissue had significantly higher TCR diversity than normal lung.

The sample comprised distant non-tumor lung tissue. The TCR was taken from a man aged 55 to 70 with small cell lung cancer. The V gene is TRBV12-3 or TRBV12-4, the J gene TRBJ2-5, with D tentatively TRBD1 or TRBD2 (5 bases each). CDR3 in amino acids: CVSSPYNGGQETQYF. The CDR3 DNA reads as TGTGTCAGCAGTCCCTATAATGGGGGACAAGAGACCCAGTACTTC.